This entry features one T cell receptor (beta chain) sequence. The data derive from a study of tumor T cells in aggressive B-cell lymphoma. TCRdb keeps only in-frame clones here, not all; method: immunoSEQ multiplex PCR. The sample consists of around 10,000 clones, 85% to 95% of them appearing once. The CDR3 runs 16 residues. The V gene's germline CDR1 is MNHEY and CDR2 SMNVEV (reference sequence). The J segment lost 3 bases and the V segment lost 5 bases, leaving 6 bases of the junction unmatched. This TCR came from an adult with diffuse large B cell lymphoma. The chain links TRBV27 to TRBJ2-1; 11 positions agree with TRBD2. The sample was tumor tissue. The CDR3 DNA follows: TGTGCCAGCAGTCAGGGGACTAGCGGTTTCTACAATGAGCAGTTCTTC. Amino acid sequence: CASSQGTSGFYNEQFF.